This TCR beta chain was recovered during a study of cytomegalovirus exposure and HLA in healthy donors. General study results and limits: A few CMV-associated chains were confirmed in vitro to be specific for CMV antigens.

The data were produced by immunoSEQ multiplex PCR, yet TCRdb's version contains in-frame clones alone and is incomplete. Among roughly 180,000 clones listed, roughly 86% were seen once. The donors were part of the 120-subject validation cohort, which stood apart from the 666-subject first cohort. Comment on this clone: Antigen unknown.

CDR3 length: 11 amino acids. Germline CDR1 reads DFQATT; CDR2 reads SNEGSKA (reference sequence). V lost 4 bases, J lost 8 bases, and 9 bases lay in between. The sequenced sample was PBMCs. The chain combines TRBV20-1 with TRBJ2-1; D may be TRBD2 (5 bases). This TCR was recovered from a young man in good health and CMV-seropositive. The CDR3 sequence is CSATTDYEQFF. In DNA form, the CDR3 reads TGCAGTGCTACGACGGACTATGAGCAGTTCTTC.